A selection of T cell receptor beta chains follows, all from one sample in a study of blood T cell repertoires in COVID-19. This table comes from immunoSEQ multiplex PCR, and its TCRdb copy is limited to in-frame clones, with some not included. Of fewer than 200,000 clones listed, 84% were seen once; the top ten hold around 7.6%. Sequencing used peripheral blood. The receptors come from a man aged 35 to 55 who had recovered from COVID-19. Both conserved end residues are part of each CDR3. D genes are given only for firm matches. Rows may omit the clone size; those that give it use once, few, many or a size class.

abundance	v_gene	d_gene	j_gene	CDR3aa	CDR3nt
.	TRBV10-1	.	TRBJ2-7	CASRPPGLDEQYF	TGCGCCAGCAGGCCCCCCGGGTTGGACGAGCAGTACTTC
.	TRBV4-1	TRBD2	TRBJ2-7	CASSQDLRLARYEQYF	TGCGCCAGCAGCCAAGATCTTAGACTAGCGCGCTACGAGCAGTACTTC
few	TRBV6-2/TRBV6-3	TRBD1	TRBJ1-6	CASSYEGTGPSPLHF	TGTGCCAGCAGTTACGAAGGGACAGGGCCCTCACCCCTCCACTTT
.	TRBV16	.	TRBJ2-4	CASSRTLGSKNIQYF	TGTGCCAGCAGCCGTACGCTGGGGAGTAAAAACATTCAGTACTTC
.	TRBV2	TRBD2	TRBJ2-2	CASSPRTSSTGELFF	TGTGCCAGCAGTCCTCGGACTAGCAGCACCGGGGAGCTGTTTTTT
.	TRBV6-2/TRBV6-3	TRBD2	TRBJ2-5	CASSYVGGSQETQYF	TGTGCCAGCAGTTACGTCGGGGGGAGCCAGGAGACCCAGTACTTC
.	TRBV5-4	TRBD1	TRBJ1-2	CASRPGTGETYGYTF	TGTGCCAGCAGGCCTGGGACAGGGGAAACCTATGGCTACACCTTC
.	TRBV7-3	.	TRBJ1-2	CASSLTVSGFGACHYGYTF	TGTGCCAGCAGCTTAACGGTCTCGGGTTTTGGCGCTTGTCACTATGGCTACACCTTC
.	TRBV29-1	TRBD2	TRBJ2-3	CSVRTSGGAGGDTQYF	TGCAGCGTTCGGACTAGCGGGGGGGCCGGTGGAGATACGCAGTATTTT
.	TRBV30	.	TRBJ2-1	CAWKTRVYNEQFF	TGTGCCTGGAAGACTCGGGTTTACAATGAGCAGTTCTTC
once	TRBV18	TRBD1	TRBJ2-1	CASSPAQGSSYNEQFF	TGTGCCAGCTCACCAGCACAGGGGAGCTCCTACAATGAGCAGTTCTTC
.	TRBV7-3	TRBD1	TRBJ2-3	CASSPGTGPTDTQYF	TGTGCCAGCAGCCCCGGGACAGGACCCACAGATACGCAGTATTTT
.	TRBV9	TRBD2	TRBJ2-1	CASSVLAGGYNEQFF	TGTGCCAGCAGCGTATTAGCGGGAGGTTACAATGAGCAGTTCTTC
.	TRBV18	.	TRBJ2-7	CASSPPRSYEQYF	TGTGCCAGCTCACCGCCCAGGTCCTACGAGCAGTACTTC
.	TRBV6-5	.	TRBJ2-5	CASSYSIRGETQYF	TGTGCCAGCAGTTACTCGATAAGAGGGGAGACCCAGTACTTC
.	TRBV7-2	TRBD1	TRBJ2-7	CASSSAGTGSFYEQYF	TGTGCCAGCAGCTCCGCCGGGACAGGATCATTTTACGAGCAGTACTTC
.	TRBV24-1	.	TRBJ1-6	CAPSGRVHSPLHF	TGTGCCCCCTCAGGGAGGGTTCATTCACCCCTCCACTTT
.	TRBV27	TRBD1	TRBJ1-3	CASSSAGTGREIIYF	TGTGCCAGCAGTTCGGCCGGGACAGGGAGGGAGATCATATATTTT
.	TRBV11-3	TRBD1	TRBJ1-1	CASTRSDRVWLDTEAFF	TGTGCCAGCACAAGGTCGGACAGGGTTTGGTTAGACACTGAAGCTTTCTTT
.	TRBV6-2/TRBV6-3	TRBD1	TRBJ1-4	CASSYMVARRSRGEKLFF	TGTGCCAGCAGTTACATGGTCGCGCGGAGGTCCAGGGGGGAAAAACTGTTTTTT
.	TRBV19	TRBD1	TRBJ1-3	CASSVGTGGSGNTIYF	TGTGCCAGTAGTGTCGGGACAGGGGGTAGTGGAAACACCATATATTTT
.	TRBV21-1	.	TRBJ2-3	CASSTLPGLAGETGCTDTQYF	TGTGCCAGCAGCACTCTCCCCGGACTAGCGGGAGAGACTGGTTGCACAGATACGCAGTATTTT
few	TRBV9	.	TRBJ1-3	CASSALLGHTSGNTIYF	TGTGCCAGCAGCGCACTTTTAGGACACACCTCAGGAAACACCATATATTTT
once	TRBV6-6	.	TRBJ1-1	CASRRGLNTEAFF	TGTGCCAGCAGAAGGGGGTTGAACACTGAAGCTTTCTTT
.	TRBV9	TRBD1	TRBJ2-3	CASSEPGTGGTDTQYF	TGTGCCAGCAGCGAGCCCGGGACAGGGGGCACAGATACGCAGTATTTT
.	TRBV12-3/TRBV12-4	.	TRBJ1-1	CASSSQGNEAFF	TGTGCCAGCAGTTCCCAGGGGAATGAAGCTTTCTTT
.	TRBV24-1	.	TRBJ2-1	CATSDPGLFYNEQFF	TGTGCCACCAGTGACCCGGGACTCTTCTACAATGAGCAGTTCTTC
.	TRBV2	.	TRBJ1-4	CASSLRVELFF	TGTGCCAGCAGCCTCAGGGTAGAACTGTTTTTT
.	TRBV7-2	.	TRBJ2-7	CASSFDTGSYEQYF	TGTGCCAGCAGCTTTGATACAGGGTCTTACGAGCAGTACTTC
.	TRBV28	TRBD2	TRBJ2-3	CASRTSGRTDTQYF	TGTGCCAGCAGGACTAGCGGACGCACAGATACGCAGTATTTT
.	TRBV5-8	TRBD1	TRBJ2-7	CASSRDRFYEQYF	TGTGCCAGCAGCAGGGACAGGTTCTACGAGCAGTACTTC
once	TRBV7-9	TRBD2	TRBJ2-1	CASSFGGGGLNEQFF	TGTGCCAGCAGCTTCGGCGGCGGGGGGCTCAATGAGCAGTTCTTC
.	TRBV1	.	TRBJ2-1	CTSSQDPLAFTYNEQFF	TGCACCAGCAGCCAAGACCCACTAGCGTTTACCTACAATGAGCAGTTCTTC
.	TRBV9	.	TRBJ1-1	CASSVSWGLGTEAFF	TGTGCCAGCAGCGTAAGCTGGGGGCTGGGGACTGAAGCTTTCTTT
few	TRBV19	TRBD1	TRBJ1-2	CASSKRGQGHGYTF	TGTGCCAGTAGCAAACGGGGACAGGGCCATGGCTACACCTTC
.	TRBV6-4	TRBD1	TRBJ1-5	CASSAGGLSNQPQHF	TGTGCCAGCAGCGCAGGGGGCTTGAGCAATCAGCCCCAGCATTTT
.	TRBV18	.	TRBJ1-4	CASSPPGEGEKLFF	TGTGCCAGCTCACCACCAGGGGAAGGTGAAAAACTGTTTTTT
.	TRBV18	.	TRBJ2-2	CASSPSTGELFF	TGTGCCAGCTCACCGAGTACCGGGGAGCTGTTTTTT
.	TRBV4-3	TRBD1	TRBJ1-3	CASSQEPPGTAGSGNTIYF	TGCGCCAGCAGCCAAGAGCCACCGGGGACAGCAGGCTCTGGAAACACCATATATTTT
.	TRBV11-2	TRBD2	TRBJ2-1	CASSLGLANNEQFF	TGTGCCAGCAGCCTGGGACTAGCCAACAATGAGCAGTTCTTC
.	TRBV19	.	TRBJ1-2	CASRPAGVANYGYTF	TGTGCCAGTAGGCCAGCAGGGGTTGCTAACTATGGCTACACCTTC
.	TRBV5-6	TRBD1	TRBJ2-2	CASTRGHRTGELFF	TGTGCCAGCACCAGGGGGCATAGGACCGGGGAGCTGTTTTTT
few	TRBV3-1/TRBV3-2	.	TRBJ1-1	CASSRRSGAEAFF	TGTGCCAGCAGCCGCCGTTCAGGGGCTGAAGCTTTCTTT
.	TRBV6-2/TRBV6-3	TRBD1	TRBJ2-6	CASSYSRDRFGANVLTF	TGTGCCAGCAGTTACAGTAGGGACAGGTTTGGGGCCAACGTCCTGACTTTC
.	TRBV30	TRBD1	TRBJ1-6	CAWSQGQGGNSPLHF	TGTGCCTGGAGTCAGGGACAGGGCGGTAATTCACCCCTCCACTTT
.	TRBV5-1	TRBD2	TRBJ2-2	CASSLKYRAERGAGELFF	TGCGCCAGCAGCTTGAAGTATCGGGCGGAGCGGGGAGCCGGGGAGCTGTTTTTT
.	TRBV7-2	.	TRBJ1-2	CASSLAGDGYTF	TGTGCCAGCAGCTTAGCAGGGGATGGCTACACCTTC
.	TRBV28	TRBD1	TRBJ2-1	CASTTGTGGLDEQFF	TGTGCCAGCACCACCGGGACAGGGGGCTTGGATGAGCAGTTCTTC
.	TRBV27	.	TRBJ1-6	CASAHRNLNSPLHF	TGTGCCAGCGCTCACAGGAACCTGAATTCACCCCTCCACTTT
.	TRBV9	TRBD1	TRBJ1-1	CASSEQGWPGGGGTEAFF	TGTGCCAGCAGCGAACAGGGGTGGCCTGGAGGAGGTGGCACTGAAGCTTTCTTT
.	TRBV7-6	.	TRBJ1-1	CASSLSMGRKRDTEAFF	TGTGCCAGCAGCTTATCCATGGGGCGTAAAAGGGACACTGAAGCTTTCTTT
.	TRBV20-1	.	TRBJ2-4	CSASRGNIQYF	TGCAGTGCTAGCCGGGGAAACATTCAGTACTTC
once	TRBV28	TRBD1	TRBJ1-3	CASSFGRGLGNTIYF	TGTGCCAGCAGTTTCGGCAGGGGGCTTGGAAACACCATATATTTT
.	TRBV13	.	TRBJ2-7	CASSLAVYEQYF	TGTGCCAGCAGCTTGGCTGTCTACGAGCAGTACTTC
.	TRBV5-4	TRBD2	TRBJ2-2	CASSSRLAGGFGELFF	TGTGCCAGCAGCTCGCGACTAGCGGGGGGCTTCGGGGAGCTGTTTTTT